The T cell receptor (beta chain) described here comes from a study of T-cell memory formation after mild COVID-19. The sample holds many counts of this clonotype. MiXCR was run by TCRdb on the 5' RACE reads, yielding one entry per CDR3 protein. The sample lists hundreds of thousands of distinct CDR3 sequences, 15% to 20% seen once, with about 8.1% in the top ten. The CDR3 spans 13 residues. V was cut by 5 bases and J by 6 bases, with 14 bases left in between. Germline assignment: CDR1 SGHTA and CDR2 FQGTGA. This chain connects TRBV7-3 to TRBJ2-7; D remains unclear. The material sequenced was PBMCs or a T cell subset sorted from them (not recorded which). The TCR originated in an adult woman who had mild COVID-19 (a few samples of this study predate the infection). Cell type and time point are not known. The DNA of the CDR3 is TGTGCCAGCAGCCCGGACGTATTTCGCGAGCAGTACTTC. Its protein is CASSPDVFREQYF.